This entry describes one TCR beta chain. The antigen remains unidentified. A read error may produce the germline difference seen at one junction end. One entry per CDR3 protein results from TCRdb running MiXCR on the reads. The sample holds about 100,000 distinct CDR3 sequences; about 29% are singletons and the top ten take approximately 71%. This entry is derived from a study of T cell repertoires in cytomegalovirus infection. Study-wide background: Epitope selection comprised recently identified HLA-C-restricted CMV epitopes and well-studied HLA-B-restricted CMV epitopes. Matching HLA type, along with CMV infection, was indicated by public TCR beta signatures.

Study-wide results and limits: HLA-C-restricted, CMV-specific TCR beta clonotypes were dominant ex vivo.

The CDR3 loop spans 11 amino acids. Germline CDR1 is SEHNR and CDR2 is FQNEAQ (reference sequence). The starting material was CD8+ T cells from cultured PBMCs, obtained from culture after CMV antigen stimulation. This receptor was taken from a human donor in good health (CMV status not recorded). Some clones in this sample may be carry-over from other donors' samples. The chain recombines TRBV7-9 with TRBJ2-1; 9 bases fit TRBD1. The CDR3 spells CASSWTGDGVF. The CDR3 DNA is TGTGCCAGCAGCTGGACAGGGGATGGGGTCTTC.